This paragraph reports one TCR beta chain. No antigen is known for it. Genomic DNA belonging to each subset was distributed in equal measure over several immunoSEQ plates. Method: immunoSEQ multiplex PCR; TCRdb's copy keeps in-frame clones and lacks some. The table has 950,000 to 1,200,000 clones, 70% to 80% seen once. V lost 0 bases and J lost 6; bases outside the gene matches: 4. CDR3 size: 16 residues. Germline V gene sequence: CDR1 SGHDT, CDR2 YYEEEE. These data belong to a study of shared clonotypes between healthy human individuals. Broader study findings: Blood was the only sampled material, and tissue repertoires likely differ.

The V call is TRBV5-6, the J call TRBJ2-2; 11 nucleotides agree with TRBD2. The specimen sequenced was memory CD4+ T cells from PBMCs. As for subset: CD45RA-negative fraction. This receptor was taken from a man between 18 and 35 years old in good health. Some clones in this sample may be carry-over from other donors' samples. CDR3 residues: CASSLVGTSGPGELFF. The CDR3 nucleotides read TGTGCCAGCAGCTTGGTCGGGACTAGCGGCCCCGGGGAGCTGTTTTTT.